The next 24 T cell receptor beta chains were all read from a single sample in a study of T cell responses to AZD1222 COVID-19 vaccine. Measured with immunoSEQ multiplex PCR; TCRdb has only the in-frame clones, and not every one. Here the sample spans about 90,000 clones, around nine tenths being singletons. The sample in question was peripheral blood, obtained on day 0 of AZD1222 vaccination. All receptors derive from an adult in good health.

This clone was observed a handful of times. The V gene is TRBV4-1, the J gene TRBJ2-7; 7 nucleotides align to TRBD2. Germline assignment: CDR1 MGHRA and CDR2 YSYEKL. This CDR3 has 15 amino acids. Unmatched junction bases numbered 7, after V lost 5 bases and J lost 0 bases. In DNA form, the CDR3 reads TGCGCCAGCAGCGTGACTAGCTGGATCTCCTACGAGCAGTACTTC. This translates into CASSVTSWISYEQYF.

This chain uses TRBV5-1 with TRBJ2-2; 9 bases map to TRBD2. CDR3 length: 17 residues. CDR1 is SGHRS, CDR2 YFSETQ, per germline. J gave up 7 bases and V 2 bases, and 12 bases lay outside the gene matches. The CDR3 DNA follows: TGCGCCAGCAGCTTTTGGCGTAGCGGGAGAGTATTCGGGGAGCTGTTTTTT. Encoded protein: CASSFWRSGRVFGELFF.

The chain links TRBV27 to TRBJ2-3; no reliable D call. CDR3 length: 13 amino acids. The V gene's germline CDR1 is MNHEY and CDR2 SMNVEV (reference sequence). Trimming pared 5 bases from V and 6 bases from J, leaving 12 bases between. The CDR3 sequence: CASSPRTDDTQYF. The CDR3 DNA follows: TGTGCCAGCAGTCCCCGGACCGATGATACGCAGTATTTT.

The rearrangement uses TRBV29-1 and TRBJ2-1; 8 bases are shared with TRBD2. Looked up from germline, CDR1 is SQVTM and CDR2 is ANQGSEA. The CDR3 extends over 15 amino acids. V dropped 3 bases and J dropped 2; count of bases not matched to a gene: 6. The CDR3 spells CSVDARAGAYNEQFF. The CDR3 DNA sequence: TGCAGCGTTGATGCTCGAGCGGGGGCCTACAATGAGCAGTTCTTC.

The chain couples TRBV6-5 to TRBJ1-5, with D hard to call. There are 14 residues in the CDR3. The germline V and J ends were trimmed by 7 bases and 0 bases, with 10 bases remaining between them. Germline V gene sequence: CDR1 MNHEY, CDR2 SVGAGI. In nucleotides, the CDR3 is TGTGCCAGCAAATTCGCAGGTAGCAATCAGCCCCAGCATTTT. The encoded protein is CASKFAGSNQPQHF.

The rearrangement links TRBV30 to TRBJ1-2, with a tentative D call TRBD1 (5 bases). V lost 3 bases to trimming and J lost 5 bases, with 10 bases between them. The germline CDR1 and CDR2 sequences are GTSNPN and SVGIG (reference sequence). This CDR3 has 12 amino acids. Written as DNA, the CDR3 is TGTGCCTGGAGGTTCGGGGGGTATGGCTACACCTTC. Translation: CAWRFGGYGYTF.

This clone has more than one count but fewer than ten. This chain connects TRBV27 to TRBJ1-1; D uncertain. There are 11 residues in the CDR3. With 3 bases removed from V and 4 bases from J, the gap between germline ends came to 3 bases. Germline V gene sequence: CDR1 MNHEY, CDR2 SMNVEV (reference sequence). In DNA form, the CDR3 reads TGTGCCAGCAGTTTTGGCACTGAAGCTTTCTTT. Its translation is CASSFGTEAFF.

This rearrangement joins TRBV5-4 to TRBJ2-5; perhaps TRBD1 as D (5 bases). Trimming pared 0 bases from V and 4 bases from J, leaving 19 bases between. Germline V gene sequence: CDR1 SGHNT, CDR2 YYREEE (reference sequence). The CDR3 extends over 17 amino acids. CDR3: CASSLALAGPSGETQYF. CDR3 DNA sequence: TGTGCCAGCAGCTTGGCTCTCGCAGGGCCTTCCGGAGAGACCCAGTACTTC.

This clone was observed a single time. DNA of the CDR3: TGTGCCAGCAAAAGACAGGGGGCGGCTAATGAAAAACTGTTTTTT. It encodes CASKRQGAANEKLFF. V gene TRBV3-1 (or the pseudogene TRBV3-2) combines with J gene TRBJ1-4; 10 bases line up with TRBD1. V shed 7 bases, J shed 3 bases, and the junction held 5 bases outside the gene matches. The CDR3 runs 15 residues. The germline V gene encodes CDR1 LGHDT and CDR2 YNNKEL (reference sequence).

The chain recombines TRBV28 with TRBJ1-4, with TRBD1 matching 7 bases. The germline V gene encodes CDR1 MDHEN and CDR2 SYDVKM. Unmatched junction bases numbered 14, after V lost 5 bases and J lost 5 bases. The CDR3 sequence is 17 residues long. The CDR3 region is CASSPWRPGTANEKLFF. The CDR3 DNA reads as TGTGCCAGCAGTCCATGGAGGCCCGGGACAGCAAATGAAAAACTGTTTTTT.

The gene calls are TRBV12-3 or TRBV12-4 and TRBJ2-2; D call uncertain. Trimming shortened V by 1 base and J by 6 bases, and 6 bases separated the two germline ends. The CDR3 has 13 residues. The CDR3 loop is CASSLVLAGELFF. For the CDR3, the DNA is TGTGCCAGCAGTTTAGTTCTGGCCGGGGAGCTGTTTTTT.

The chain recombines TRBV6-1 with TRBJ1-4; possibly TRBD1 for D (6 bases). Germline V gene lookup returns CDR1 MNHNS and CDR2 SASEGT. Trimming cost V 3 bases and J 0 bases, with 17 bases left between them. The CDR3 runs to 18 residues. This CDR3 reads CASSDSPGGPATNEKLFF. For the CDR3, the DNA is TGTGCCAGCAGTGATTCCCCCGGGGGGCCAGCAACTAATGAAAAACTGTTTTTT.

This chain connects TRBV18 to TRBJ2-7; D not resolved. The CDR3 is 11 residues long. CDR1 and CDR2 from the germline V gene are KGHSH and LQKENI. V shed 1 base and J shed 6 bases, with 4 bases lying between them. The CDR3 region is CASSPQAEQYF. As DNA, the CDR3 is TGTGCCAGCTCACCACAGGCCGAGCAGTACTTC.

This chain joins TRBV3-1 (or the pseudogene TRBV3-2) and TRBJ1-1, with unresolved D. The CDR3 has 13 amino acids. The V end was cut by 3 bases, the J end by 1 base, with 6 bases between. Germline lookup yields CDR1 LGHDT and CDR2 YNNKEL (reference sequence). The CDR3: CASSQLQNTEAFF. The CDR3 nucleotides read TGTGCCAGCAGCCAGCTACAGAACACTGAAGCTTTCTTT.

The chain uses TRBV19 and TRBJ2-1; D not resolved. V was trimmed by 3 bases and J by 5 bases, leaving 8 bases between them. The V gene's germline CDR1 is LNHDA and CDR2 SQIVND (reference sequence). The CDR3 consists of 13 residues. The CDR3: CASSIGHNNEQFF. For the CDR3, the DNA is TGTGCCAGTAGTATTGGTCACAACAATGAGCAGTTCTTC.

V gene TRBV28 combines with J gene TRBJ2-1; TRBD2 is a possible D gene (6 bases). CDR3 size: 17 residues. Trimming shortened V by 7 bases and J by 5 bases, and 24 bases separated the two germline ends. Per germline, CDR1 MDHEN and CDR2 SYDVKM. The CDR3 spells CASIPSMGGISDNEQFF. Here the CDR3 DNA reads TGTGCCAGCATTCCCTCAATGGGCGGGATTTCTGACAATGAGCAGTTCTTC.

V gene TRBV11-2 combines with J gene TRBJ1-1; D gene unclear. The V end lost 7 bases, the J end lost 11 bases, and 20 bases lay between the germline ends. This CDR3 is 13 amino acids long. Germline CDR1 SGHAT, CDR2 FQNNGV. The CDR3 nucleotides read TGTGCCAGCACCCCTGGAGTAGGATGGTCTGCTTTCTTT. As protein: CASTPGVGWSAFF.

The genes are TRBV10-3 and TRBJ1-3, with 9 bases identical to TRBD1. V gave up 8 bases and J gave up 2 bases; unmatched junction bases: 7. Germline CDR1 reads ENHRY; CDR2 reads SYGVKD. The CDR3 consists of 15 residues. The CDR3 region is CAIGGRTGAGNTIYF. The DNA for the CDR3 is TGTGCCATCGGGGGACGGACAGGGGCTGGAAACACCATATATTTT.

The V and J genes are TRBV6-6 and TRBJ2-1; D call uncertain. Per germline, CDR1 MNHNY and CDR2 SVGAGI (reference sequence). There are 14 residues in the CDR3. Deletions cut 0 bases from V and 9 bases from J, with 12 bases between. CDR3 bases: TGTGCCAGCAGTTACTCGAGTTTGGTGGGTGAGCAGTTCTTC. Amino acids: CASSYSSLVGEQFF.

The chain has TRBV19 and TRBJ1-4; D is unresolved. The ends were cut back, 2 bases at V and 7 bases at J, with 14 bases in the middle. Germline CDR1 and CDR2: LNHDA and SQIVND (reference sequence). The CDR3 extends over 15 amino acids. DNA of the CDR3: TGTGCCAGTAGTATATCGGAGGGTGTTTTTGAAAAACTGTTTTTT. This codes for CASSISEGVFEKLFF.

This rearrangement joins TRBV2 to TRBJ2-7, with TRBD1 matching over 7 bases. Germline CDR1 reads SNHLY; CDR2 reads FYNNEI. Unmatched junction bases numbered 8, after V lost 8 bases and J lost 7 bases. This CDR3 has 12 amino acids. CDR3 amino acids: CASSQGFREQYF. DNA for the CDR3: TGTGCCAGCTCACAGGGGTTTCGAGAGCAGTACTTC. Combining the CDR3 with reference TRBV2 and TRBJ2-7 gives the whole variable domain EPEVTQTPSHQVTQMGQEVILRCVPISNHLYFYWYRQILGQKVEFLVSFYNNEISEKSEIFDDQFSVERPDGSNFTLKIRSTKLEDSAMYFCASSQGFREQYFGPGTRLTVT.

This chain uses TRBV2 with TRBJ1-5; D gene uncertain. Trimming cost V 6 bases and J 3 bases, with 12 bases left between them. The CDR3 is 14 residues long. CDR1 and CDR2 from the germline V gene are SNHLY and FYNNEI. CDR3 protein: CASRFDGSNQPQHF. The CDR3 bases are TGTGCCAGCAGGTTTGACGGTTCCAATCAGCCCCAGCATTTT.

The chain uses TRBV6-5 and TRBJ2-2; D gene unclear. The germline V gene encodes CDR1 MNHEY and CDR2 SVGAGI. Trimming took off 7 bases at V and 3 bases at J, with 12 bases between the two ends. The CDR3 totals 14 residues. DNA of the CDR3: TGTGCCAGCACCCCCGGGCTTGACACCGGGGAGCTGTTTTTT. Amino acid sequence: CASTPGLDTGELFF.

The V gene is TRBV12-5, the J gene TRBJ1-1, with D perhaps matching TRBD1 (6 bases). CDR1 LGHNT and CDR2 FRNRAP come from the germline V gene. This CDR3 is built from 10 residues. CDR3 loop: CAQGSTEAFF. CDR3 nucleotides: TGTGCCCAGGGGAGCACTGAAGCTTTCTTT. The whole variable domain, filled in from reference TRBV12-5 and TRBJ1-1, reads DARVTQTPRHKVTEMGQEVTMRCQPILGHNTVFWYRQTMMQGLELLAYFRNRAPLDDSGMPKDRFSAEMPDATLATLKIQPSEPRDSAVYFCAQGSTEAFFGQGTRLTVV.